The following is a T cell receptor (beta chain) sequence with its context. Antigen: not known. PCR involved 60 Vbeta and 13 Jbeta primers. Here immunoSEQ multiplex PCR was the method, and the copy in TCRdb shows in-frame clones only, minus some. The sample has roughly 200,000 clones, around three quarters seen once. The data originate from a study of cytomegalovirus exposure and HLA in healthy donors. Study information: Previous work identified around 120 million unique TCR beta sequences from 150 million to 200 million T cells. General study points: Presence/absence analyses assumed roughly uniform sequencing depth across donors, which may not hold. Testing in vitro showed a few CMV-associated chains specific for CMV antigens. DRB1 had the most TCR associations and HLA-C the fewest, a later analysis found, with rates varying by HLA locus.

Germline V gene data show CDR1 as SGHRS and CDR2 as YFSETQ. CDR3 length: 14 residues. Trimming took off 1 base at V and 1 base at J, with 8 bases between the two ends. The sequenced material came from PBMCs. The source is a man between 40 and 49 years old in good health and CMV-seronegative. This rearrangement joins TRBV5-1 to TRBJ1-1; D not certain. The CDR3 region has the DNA TGCGCCAGCAGCTTGAATGCGGAGAACACTGAAGCTTTCTTT. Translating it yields CASSLNAENTEAFF.